The 18 T cell receptor beta chains reported below all come from one sample, sequenced in a study of blood T cell repertoires in COVID-19. Measured with immunoSEQ multiplex PCR; TCRdb has only the in-frame clones, and not every one. Among around 130,000 clones listed, about 80% were seen once. The sequenced material came from PBMCs or T cells enriched from blood (not recorded which). The receptor source for this set is a man aged 40-55 years with acute COVID-19.

This clone was observed a single time. J is TRBJ2-5 and V is TRBV20-1; TRBD1 matches 8 bases. Trimming at V came to 3 bases and at J to 4 bases, leaving 10 bases not matched to a gene. Germline CDR1 and CDR2: DFQATT and SNEGSKA (reference sequence). The CDR3 contains 15 residues. CDR3 residues: CSASSGRQGLETQYF. Here the CDR3 DNA reads TGCAGTGCTAGTTCTGGGAGACAGGGGTTAGAGACCCAGTACTTC.

CDR3 loop: CASSHLGLLQNGYTF. The CDR3 nucleotides read TGTGCCAGCAGCCATTTGGGCCTCCTCCAGAACGGCTACACCTTC. This chain connects TRBV3-1 (or the pseudogene TRBV3-2) to TRBJ1-2; D call uncertain. The CDR3 runs 15 residues. Trimming took off 3 bases at V and 8 bases at J, with 19 bases between the two ends. CDR1 LGHDT and CDR2 YNNKEL come from the germline V gene (reference sequence).

This sequence joins TRBV24-1 and TRBJ2-1; TRBD2 matches 9 bases. This CDR3 has 17 residues. Losses at the gene ends were 3 bases for V and 4 bases for J; bases not matched to a gene: 9. CDR1 and CDR2 (germline): KGHDR, SFDVKD. The CDR3 DNA follows: TGTGCCACCAGTGATCTCTCAGCGGGAGGTGCATACAATGAGCAGTTCTTC. It codes for CATSDLSAGGAYNEQFF.

The gene calls are TRBV5-4 and TRBJ1-2; possible D gene TRBD1, 5 bases. Germline lookup yields CDR1 SGHNT and CDR2 YYREEE (reference sequence). The V end lost 0 bases, the J end lost 8 bases, and 11 bases lay between the germline ends. The CDR3 extends over 13 amino acids. DNA of the CDR3: TGTGCCAGCAGCTTGGCGGGGGAATACGGCTACACCTTC. It codes for CASSLAGEYGYTF. Together with reference TRBV5-4 and TRBJ1-2, the CDR3 gives the full variable domain: ETGVTQSPTHLIKTRGQQVTLRCSSQSGHNTVSWYQQALGQGPQFIFQYYREEENGRGNFPPRFSGLQFPNYSSELNVNALELDDSALYLCASSLAGEYGYTFGSGTRLTVV.

This clone was recorded once. This chain connects TRBV7-2 to TRBJ2-2, with 7 bases matching TRBD2. The germline gives CDR1 SGHTA, CDR2 FQGNSA. The V and J ends lost 5 bases and 3 bases, in that order; junction bases with no gene match: 6. The CDR3 loop spans 15 amino acids. The chain's CDR3 is CASSRGGWDTGELFF. CDR3 nucleotide sequence: TGTGCCAGCAGCCGGGGAGGGTGGGACACCGGGGAGCTGTTTTTT.

The chain joins TRBV5-6 to TRBJ2-1; TRBD2 matches 7 bases. Trimming at V came to 4 bases and at J to 7 bases, leaving 17 bases not matched to a gene. In germline, CDR1 is SGHDT, CDR2 YYEEEE. The CDR3 is made up of 17 amino acids. For the CDR3, the DNA is TGTGCCAGCAGCCCCGCCTTCGGGGGAGGGAATAGGAATGAGCAGTTCTTC. This gives the protein CASSPAFGGGNRNEQFF.

The chain is built from TRBV6-5 and TRBJ1-1; 7 bases fit TRBD1. Germline CDR1 MNHEY, CDR2 SVGAGI. The junction had 4 bases not matched to a gene; V was cut back by 6 bases and J by 0 bases. The length of the CDR3 is 14 residues. The CDR3 coding sequence is TGTGCCAGCAGGGGGGACAGTTTGAACACTGAAGCTTTCTTT. Its protein product is CASRGDSLNTEAFF.

This chain joins TRBV29-1 and TRBJ1-1; 8 nucleotides agree with TRBD1. With 7 bases clipped from V and 8 bases from J, the junction kept 12 bases outside the gene matches. CDR3 size: 13 residues. The germline V gene has CDR1 SQVTM and CDR2 ANQGSEA. The CDR3 here is CSAPMAGGVEAFF. The DNA of the CDR3 is TGCAGCGCCCCCATGGCAGGGGGCGTGGAAGCTTTCTTT. The complete variable domain, with remaining parts taken from reference TRBV29-1 and TRBJ1-1, reads SAVISQKPSRDICQRGTSLTIQCQVDSQVTMMFWYRQQPGQSLTLIATANQGSEATYESGFVIDKFPISRPNLTFSTLTVSNMSPEDSSIYLCSAPMAGGVEAFFGQGTRLTVV.

The chain employs TRBV7-9 and TRBJ1-3; 8 positions match TRBD1. The ends lost 1 base at V and 2 bases at J; junction bases unmatched: 4. The CDR3 spans 16 residues. CDR1 SEHNR and CDR2 FQNEAQ come from the germline V gene (reference sequence). CDR3 loop: CASSLDGQGAGNTIYF. The CDR3 nucleotides are TGTGCCAGCAGCTTAGACGGACAGGGAGCTGGAAACACCATATATTTT.

V usage is TRBV7-9 and J usage is TRBJ2-5; maybe TRBD2 (6 bases). The CDR3 has 13 residues. Per germline, CDR1 SEHNR and CDR2 FQNEAQ (reference sequence). V was clipped by 5 bases and J by 4 bases, with 11 bases between them. The DNA of the CDR3 is TGTGCCAGCAGCCCGACTAGTGGAGAGACCCAGTACTTC. This codes for CASSPTSGETQYF.

The chain links TRBV29-1 to TRBJ2-1; D not certain. Deletions cut 4 bases from V and 4 bases from J, with 5 bases between. The CDR3 runs to 11 residues. Germline V lookup: CDR1 SQVTM, CDR2 ANQGSEA. The CDR3 here is CSVAVYNEQFF. Written as DNA, the CDR3 is TGCAGCGTTGCGGTGTACAATGAGCAGTTCTTC.

This chain connects TRBV5-1 to TRBJ1-4; D possibly corresponds to TRBD1 (5 bases). This CDR3 contains 14 residues. The germline V gene encodes CDR1 SGHRS and CDR2 YFSETQ. With 4 bases removed from V and 6 bases from J, the gap between germline ends came to 13 bases. CDR3 bases: TGCGCCAGCAGCCTGGGGCGGCGAGATGAAAAACTGTTTTTT. Encoded protein: CASSLGRRDEKLFF.

The chain recombines TRBV28 with TRBJ2-5; 8 nucleotides match TRBD1. V gave up 8 bases and J gave up 5 bases; unmatched junction bases: 4. This CDR3 spans 12 amino acids. The germline gives CDR1 MDHEN, CDR2 SYDVKM. The CDR3 here is CASEGDRETQYF. The CDR3, as DNA: TGTGCCAGCGAGGGGGACAGGGAGACCCAGTACTTC.

This chain joins TRBV19 and TRBJ1-1, with D maybe TRBD1 (5 bases). The V end lost 7 bases, the J end lost 3 bases, and 12 bases lay between the germline ends. The germline V gene has CDR1 LNHDA and CDR2 SQIVND (reference sequence). The CDR3 length is 13 residues. The CDR3 region is CASTRREDTEAFF. The CDR3 bases are TGTGCCAGTACGCGCAGGGAGGACACTGAAGCTTTCTTT.

The J gene is TRBJ1-6, the V gene TRBV6-5; maybe TRBD1 (6 bases). The CDR3 is 13 amino acids. Trimming removed 6 bases from V and 8 bases from J, with 11 bases in between. The germline gives CDR1 MNHEY, CDR2 SVGAGI. This chain's CDR3 is CASRNRVDSPLHF. The DNA of the CDR3 is TGTGCCAGCAGAAACAGGGTCGATTCACCCCTCCACTTT.

CDR3 sequence: CASSYGEAEPQHF. The CDR3 bases are TGTGCCAGCAGTTACGGCGAAGCGGAGCCCCAGCATTTT. The V gene is TRBV6-2 or TRBV6-3, the J gene TRBJ1-5; D call uncertain. Germline CDR1 MNHEY, CDR2 SVGEGT. The CDR3 loop spans 13 amino acids. The V and J ends lost 2 bases and 8 bases respectively, with 10 bases between them.

This chain links TRBV9 with TRBJ1-1; D is undetermined. Germline V gene data show CDR1 as SGDLS and CDR2 as YYNGEE. Trimming shortened V by 3 bases and J by 11 bases, and 14 bases separated the two germline ends. This CDR3 spans 12 amino acids. The CDR3 sequence is CASSGGAPGAFF. DNA of the CDR3: TGTGCCAGCAGCGGGGGAGCCCCGGGGGCTTTCTTT.

The chain has TRBV12-3 or TRBV12-4 and TRBJ2-7, with D possibly matching TRBD1 (5 bases). This CDR3 is built from 13 residues. The V and J ends lost 1 base and 3 bases respectively, with 7 bases between them. CDR3 in amino acids: CASSLGQIYEQYF. The CDR3 DNA reads as TGTGCCAGCAGTTTAGGACAGATCTACGAGCAGTACTTC.